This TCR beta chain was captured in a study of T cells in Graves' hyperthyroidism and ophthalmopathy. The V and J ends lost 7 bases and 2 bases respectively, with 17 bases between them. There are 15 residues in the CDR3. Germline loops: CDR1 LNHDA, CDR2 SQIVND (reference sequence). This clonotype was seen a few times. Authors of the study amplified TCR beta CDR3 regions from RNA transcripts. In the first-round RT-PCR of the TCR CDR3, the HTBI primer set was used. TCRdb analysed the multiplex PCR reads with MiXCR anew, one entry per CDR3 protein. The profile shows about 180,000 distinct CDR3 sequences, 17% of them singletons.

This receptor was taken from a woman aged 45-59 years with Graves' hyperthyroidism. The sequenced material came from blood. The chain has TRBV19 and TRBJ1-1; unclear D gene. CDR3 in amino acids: CASNPRAGRNTEAFF. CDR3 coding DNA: TGTGCCAGTAACCCCCGGGCCGGAAGAAACACTGAAGCTTTCTTT.